The 24 T cell receptor beta chains presented below share a single source sample, sequenced in a study of CD8+CD57+ T cells in acquired aplastic anemia. Template material for TCR beta VDJ and CDR3 profiling consisted of genomic DNA. MiXCR was run by TCRdb on the reads, yielding one entry per CDR3 protein. Here the sample spans 35,000 to 45,000 distinct CDR3 sequences, approximately 67% being singletons. The sequenced material came from sorted CD4+, CD8+, or CD8+CD57+ T cells (not recorded which) from PBMCs. These receptors all come from a human donor in good health, serving as a control.

The rearrangement joins TRBV10-3 to TRBJ2-7, with 8 bases fitting TRBD2. The CDR3 runs to 13 residues. V lost 7 bases to trimming and J lost 3 bases; unmatched junction nucleotides: 5. Germline V lookup: CDR1 ENHRY, CDR2 SYGVKD. CDR3 residues: CAIMLAGGYEQYF. The CDR3 bases are TGTGCCATCATGCTGGCGGGGGGCTACGAGCAGTACTTC.

This rearrangement joins TRBV19 to TRBJ2-7; 11 positions agree with TRBD2. The CDR3 loop spans 15 amino acids. V was pared by 1 base and J by 3 bases, with 2 bases of the junction left unmatched. Germline values: CDR1 LNHDA, CDR2 SQIVND (reference sequence). The DNA for the CDR3 is TGTGCCAGTAGTATAGGAGGGACTAGCGGCTACGAGCAGTACTTC. It codes for CASSIGGTSGYEQYF.

In this sample, this clonotype turned up a few times. The V call is TRBV2, the J call TRBJ1-1; tentatively, D is TRBD1 (6 bases). CDR3 length: 13 amino acids. The germline gives CDR1 SNHLY, CDR2 FYNNEI. Trimming left V 8 bases short and J 0 bases short, with 10 bases between. The CDR3 nucleotides are TGTGCCAGCTGGACAGTCCTGAACACTGAAGCTTTCTTT. The encoded protein is CASWTVLNTEAFF. The full variable domain, with the rest looked up from reference TRBV2 and TRBJ1-1, is EPEVTQTPSHQVTQMGQEVILRCVPISNHLYFYWYRQILGQKVEFLVSFYNNEISEKSEIFDDQFSVERPDGSNFTLKIRSTKLEDSAMYFCASWTVLNTEAFFGQGTRLTVV.

The V gene is TRBV10-3, the J gene TRBJ2-1; 8 positions match TRBD2. With V trimmed by 4 bases and J by 3 bases, 5 bases remained unmatched. The CDR3 extends over 15 amino acids. Per the germline V gene, CDR1 is ENHRY and CDR2 is SYGVKD. The CDR3 DNA reads as TGTGCCATCAGTGGCCCGGGACTAGTCTACAATGAGCAGTTCTTC. Amino acids: CAISGPGLVYNEQFF.

V usage is TRBV2 and J usage is TRBJ2-3; D perhaps matches TRBD2 (6 bases). V lost 4 bases to trimming and J lost 4 bases, with 9 bases between them. This CDR3 is 13 amino acids long. Germline CDR1 is SNHLY and CDR2 is FYNNEI. In DNA, the CDR3 is TGTGCCAGCAGTGTTGGAGGGGCAGATACGCAGTATTTT. It codes for CASSVGGADTQYF. Variable domain in full (rest from reference TRBV2 and TRBJ2-3): EPEVTQTPSHQVTQMGQEVILRCVPISNHLYFYWYRQILGQKVEFLVSFYNNEISEKSEIFDDQFSVERPDGSNFTLKIRSTKLEDSAMYFCASSVGGADTQYFGPGTRLTVL.

This chain connects TRBV19 to TRBJ2-3, with D unclear. The CDR3 covers 12 residues. V lost 6 bases, J lost 6 bases, and 10 bases lay in between. Germline CDR1 reads LNHDA; CDR2 reads SQIVND (reference sequence). CDR3 sequence: CASSSGWDTQYF. CDR3 bases: TGTGCCAGTAGCTCGGGCTGGGATACGCAGTATTTT.

This clonotype is medium-sized by share. This sequence joins TRBV10-3 and TRBJ2-2; unclear D gene. The CDR3 is made up of 17 amino acids. Germline CDR1 is ENHRY and CDR2 is SYGVKD. Between the trimmed V and J ends, which lost 0 bases and 1 base, there was a span of 12 bases. CDR3 coding DNA: TGTGCCATCAGTGAGTCTTTCGGTACTTTGAACACCGGGGAGCTGTTTTTT. Translated, it gives CAISESFGTLNTGELFF.

On this clonotype: Its ends do not fully match the called genes, so a read error is possible. The chain couples TRBV10-2 to TRBJ2-7; 8 bases are shared with TRBD1. In germline, CDR1 is WSHSY, CDR2 SAAADI. The CDR3 has 13 residues. DNA of the CDR3: TGTGCCACCCGGACAGGGAACTCCTACGAGCAGTACTTC. This gives the protein CATRTGNSYEQYF.

This clonotype was seen a few times. The chain couples TRBV29-1 to TRBJ2-5, with D possibly being TRBD1 or TRBD2 (5 bases each). There are 12 residues in the CDR3. In germline, CDR1 is SQVTM, CDR2 ANQGSEA. Trimming stripped 7 bases from V and 5 bases from J, with 14 bases between. CDR3: CSGGGGTETQYF. The CDR3, as DNA: TGCAGCGGCGGTGGGGGAACGGAGACCCAGTACTTC.

By frequency in the sample, this clonotype is medium-sized (0.01 to 0.1%). The gene calls are TRBV7-9 and TRBJ2-1; 8 bases are shared with TRBD2. The CDR3 length is 15 residues. Trimming at V came to 3 bases and at J to 5 bases, leaving 6 bases not matched to a gene. CDR1 SEHNR and CDR2 FQNEAQ come from the germline V gene (reference sequence). Here the CDR3 reads CASSLALAGNNEQFF. CDR3 nucleotide sequence: TGTGCCAGCAGCTTGGCCCTAGCGGGCAACAATGAGCAGTTCTTC.

V gene TRBV19 combines with J gene TRBJ1-1; D unresolved. This CDR3 has 13 amino acids. V gave up 7 bases and J gave up 5 bases, with 14 bases separating them. Looked up from germline, CDR1 is LNHDA and CDR2 is SQIVND (reference sequence). The CDR3, as DNA: TGTGCCAGTATGGGGAGGGAAAAGACTGAAGCTTTCTTT. This translates into CASMGREKTEAFF.

This clonotype was counted between two and nine times. V is TRBV11-1 and J is TRBJ2-7; D is perhaps TRBD1 or TRBD2 (5 bases each). This CDR3 comprises 16 residues. Deletions cut 8 bases from V and 2 bases from J, with 22 bases between. The germline V gene encodes CDR1 SGHAT and CDR2 FQDESV (reference sequence). The CDR3 DNA reads as TGTGCCAGCTCACCTCCCGGGACCGCCCTCCCCTACGAGCAGTACTTC. It encodes CASSPPGTALPYEQYF.

The chain employs TRBV20-1 and TRBJ1-1; D gene unclear. Germline-derived CDR1 and CDR2 are DFQATT and SNEGSKA (reference sequence). The V and J ends lost 2 bases and 0 bases respectively, with 4 bases between them. This CDR3 has 12 residues. The CDR3 protein is CSARWVNTEAFF. The CDR3 nucleotides read TGCAGTGCTAGATGGGTGAACACTGAAGCTTTCTTT.

This clonotype has just a few counts. The chain recombines TRBV7-2 with TRBJ2-5, with TRBD1 matching 9 bases. Germline-derived CDR1 and CDR2 are SGHTA and FQGNSA. Trimming took 5 bases from V and 3 from J; bases not matched to a gene: 4. The CDR3 runs 14 residues. The CDR3 spells CASSEWTGEETQYF. The CDR3 bases are TGTGCCAGCAGCGAGTGGACAGGGGAAGAGACCCAGTACTTC.

This clonotype was counted only a few times. The chain uses TRBV10-3 and TRBJ1-5; D is uncertain. There are 13 residues in the CDR3. V was trimmed by 10 bases and J by 5 bases, leaving 15 bases between them. Germline V gene data show CDR1 as ENHRY and CDR2 as SYGVKD. The DNA for the CDR3 is TGTGCCAGCACGGTATCCGTCTATCAGCCCCAGCATTTT. This encodes CASTVSVYQPQHF.

V usage is TRBV19 and J usage is TRBJ1-6; no reliable D call. Per germline, CDR1 LNHDA and CDR2 SQIVND (reference sequence). This CDR3 has 13 residues. V was pared by 1 base and J by 7 bases, with 5 bases between. CDR3 sequence reads: CASSIGENSPLHF. DNA of the CDR3: TGTGCCAGTAGTATAGGGGAAAATTCACCCCTCCACTTT.

In DNA, the CDR3 is TGCGCCAGCAGCCAAGTGGGTTACGAGCAGTACTTC. Protein sequence: CASSQVGYEQYF. V is TRBV4-1 and J is TRBJ2-7, with D hard to call. The germline V and J ends were trimmed by 1 base and 4 bases, with 5 bases remaining between them. CDR3 length equals 12 residues. CDR1 and CDR2 from the germline V gene are MGHRA and YSYEKL.

This clonotype came up many times. This sequence joins TRBV27 and TRBJ2-3; tentatively, D is TRBD2 (6 bases). Germline lookup yields CDR1 MNHEY and CDR2 SMNVEV (reference sequence). The V end lost 3 bases, the J end lost 4 bases, and 14 bases lay between the germline ends. The CDR3 runs to 15 residues. This CDR3 is CASSLHKSGADTQYF. The DNA for the CDR3 is TGTGCCAGCAGTTTGCATAAATCGGGGGCAGATACGCAGTATTTT.

The gene calls are TRBV7-8 and TRBJ2-7; D not resolved. The CDR3 contains 14 residues. Between the trimmed V and J ends, which lost 1 base and 5 bases, there was a span of 12 bases. From germline, CDR1 is SGHVS and CDR2 FQNEAQ. The CDR3 sequence is CASSLVGRTDEQYF. CDR3 nucleotide sequence: TGTGCCAGCAGCTTAGTAGGACGAACCGACGAGCAGTACTTC.

The chain couples TRBV29-1 to TRBJ2-7; D gene unclear. V was trimmed by 0 bases and J by 1 base, leaving 7 bases between them. This CDR3 has 13 amino acids. Germline CDR1 reads SQVTM; CDR2 reads ANQGSEA. Here the CDR3 DNA reads TGCAGCGTTGAAGATACCGGGTCCTACGAGCAGTACTTC. It codes for CSVEDTGSYEQYF.

This chain links TRBV2 with TRBJ1-5; 8 bases agree with TRBD1. The CDR3 loop spans 14 amino acids. Germline values: CDR1 SNHLY, CDR2 FYNNEI. V dropped 6 bases and J dropped 9; count of bases not matched to a gene: 10. The CDR3 sequence is CASSSDRGHLPQHF. The CDR3 DNA sequence: TGTGCCAGCAGCTCCGACAGGGGCCACCTGCCCCAGCATTTT.

The J gene is TRBJ1-6, the V gene TRBV10-1; TRBD1 matches at 9 bases. Germline V gene lookup returns CDR1 WNHNN and CDR2 SYGVQD (reference sequence). The CDR3 is 16 amino acids. V lost 3 bases and J lost 10; bases outside the gene matches: 10. The DNA of the CDR3 is TGCGCCAGCAGTGATTTGGTCGGACAGGGGAGCTCACCCCTCCACTTT. This codes for CASSDLVGQGSSPLHF.

This clonotype appeared a few times. In nucleotides, the CDR3 is TGTGCCAGCAGCGGGGGACAGAAATCCGGGGAGACCCAGTACTTC. Protein: CASSGGQKSGETQYF. The V call is TRBV2, the J call TRBJ2-5, with a weak D call TRBD1 (7 bases). V was pared by 6 bases and J by 5 bases, with 19 bases between. The CDR3 runs 15 residues. CDR1 is SNHLY and CDR2 is FYNNEI in the germline V gene.

This chain uses TRBV12-5 with TRBJ1-5; perhaps TRBD1 as D (6 bases). V was cut by 1 base and J by 3 bases, with 13 bases left in between. The length of the CDR3 is 16 residues. CDR1 and CDR2 (germline): LGHNT, FRNRAP. The CDR3 spells CASGLASGQFNQPQHF. The CDR3 DNA sequence: TGTGCTAGTGGTTTGGCGTCGGGACAATTCAATCAGCCCCAGCATTTT.